Listed here are 20 T cell receptor delta chains from one sample, sequenced in a study of gamma-delta chains in newborns, infants, children. TCRdb re-processed the reads via CATT. Of 950 to 1,500 delta-chain clones in the sample, approximately 1.2% were seen once. The sequenced sample was blood. Source of these receptors: a child in good health.

This clone was seen more than once but under ten times. This may stem from a read error, because a much larger clone lies one nucleotide away. The identical CDR3 is also encoded by other nucleotide sequences in the sample. V is TRDV2 and J is TRDJ1; 9 bases are shared with TRDD3. Germline values: CDR1 GEAIGNYY, CDR2 EKD. There are 16 residues in the CDR3. Trimming at V came to 1 base and at J to 5 bases, leaving 10 bases not matched to a gene. The CDR3 loop is CACDTLGDADTDKLIF. As DNA, the CDR3 is TGTGCCTGTGACACACTGGGGGACGCGGATACGGATAAACTCATCTTT.

This clone is labeled as large. This sequence joins TRDV2 and TRDJ1; 10 bases agree with TRDD3. Germline values: CDR1 GEAIGNYY, CDR2 EKD. This CDR3 comprises 21 residues. V gave up 0 bases and J gave up 0 bases; unmatched junction bases: 18. The CDR3 DNA reads TGTGCCTGTGACACCGTGAAGGGGGATACGCAGGCGACAACATACACCGATAAACTCATCTTT. It codes for CACDTVKGDTQATTYTDKLIF.

Note on this clone: This sequence is one base from a far larger clone and is likely a read error. At the DNA level, this CDR3 is encoded by other sequences in the same sample as well. The chain couples TRDV2 to TRDJ3; 8 bases are shared with TRDD3. Trimming at V came to 1 base and at J to 0 bases, leaving 7 bases not matched to a gene. This CDR3 contains 19 residues. CDR1 and CDR2 from the germline V gene are GEAIGNYY and EKD. CDR3 sequence (DNA): TGTGCCTGTGACACTGCTGGGGGACTCAGCTCCTGGGACACCCGACAGATGTTTTTC. This sequence encodes CACDTAGGLSSWDTRQMFF.

By share of the sample, this clone is medium-sized. A far larger clone lies a single base away; this is likely a read error. This specimen includes other DNA sequences encoding the same CDR3. This chain links TRDV2 with TRDJ1; tentatively, D is TRDD3 (6 bases). The CDR3 extends over 18 amino acids. Germline V gene data show CDR1 as GEAIGNYY and CDR2 as EKD. In DNA, the CDR3 is TGTGCCTGCGACACAGTAGGCGTGGTGGGGGTCGACACCGATAAACTCATCTTT. This encodes CACDTVGVVGVDTDKLIF.

This clone is labeled medium-sized. A far larger clone is just one base off, so this is likely a read error. The chain is built from TRDV2 and TRDJ3; D remains ambiguous. Per the germline V gene, CDR1 is GEAIGNYY and CDR2 is EKD. This CDR3 has 20 residues. Deletions cut 0 bases from V and 2 bases from J, with 19 bases between. CDR3 bases: TGTGCCTGTGACACCTTGAAGCGGATTCCAAGCCCCTGGGACACCCGACAGATGTTTTTC. Translating it yields CACDTLKRIPSPWDTRQMFF.

The table lists this clone with a few counts. One junction end disagrees with the germline gene, perhaps due to a read error. The CDR3 is CARDTVLLGDRPTDKPIF. In DNA form, the CDR3 reads TGTGCCCGTGACACCGTTTTACTGGGGGATAGACCCACCGATAAACCCATCTTT. The chain carries TRDV2 and TRDJ1; 11 bases are a match to TRDD3. The CDR3 has 18 amino acids. The germline CDR1 and CDR2 sequences are GEAIGNYY and EKD.

Regarding this clone: A read error likely explains why the TCRdb protein, taken from a much larger clone, differs from this DNA's translation at residue 10; the protein shown is translated from the DNA. The chain links TRDV2 to TRDJ1, with TRDD3 matching 7 bases. The CDR3 has 20 amino acids. Unmatched junction bases numbered 21, after V lost 3 bases and J lost 0 bases. In germline, CDR1 is GEAIGNYY, CDR2 EKD. The CDR3 loop is CACDPLSTGESSRYTDKLIF. The CDR3 nucleotides are TGTGCCTGTGACCCACTCAGTACTGGGGAATCATCCCGGTACACCGATAAACTCATCTTT.

This clone was observed a handful of times. A read error may explain this, as a much larger clone is one base away. The sample has other DNA sequences that encode this CDR3 too. The chain uses TRDV2 and TRDJ1, with 12 nucleotides matching TRDD3. There are 19 residues in the CDR3. J was trimmed by 0 bases and V by 7 bases; bases with no gene match: 17. Germline CDR1 is GEAIGNYY and CDR2 is EKD. CDR3 DNA: TGTGCCTGCGACCCTTTACTGGGGGATACCCTCCATTACACCGATAAACTCATCTTT. Translation: CACDPLLGDTLHYTDKLIF.

Judged by abundance, this clone is large (0.1 to 1%). A much larger clone differs by one base, so this may be a read error. The chain joins TRDV2 to TRDJ3; the match to TRDD3 covers 10 bases. The CDR3 sequence is 19 residues long. Unmatched junction bases numbered 7, after V lost 3 bases and J lost 0 bases. Germline V gives CDR1 GEAIGNYY, CDR2 EKD. Here the CDR3 reads CACDPTGGSSSWDTRQMFF. CDR3 in DNA: TGTGCCTGTGACCCGACTGGGGGATCCAGCTCCTGGGACACCCGACAGATGTTTTTC.

By sample share, this clone is medium-sized. With only one base between it and a far larger clone, this is likely a read error. This sample includes further DNA sequences coding for the same CDR3. The V call is TRDV2, the J call TRDJ1; no clear D. Between the trimmed V and J ends, which lost 4 bases and 4 bases, there was a span of 30 bases. Germline CDR1 and CDR2: GEAIGNYY and EKD. This CDR3 has 19 residues. The CDR3 nucleotides read TGTGCCTGTGATACCGTTCAGGGCGTACTGAAAACCCCGGACGATAAACTCATCTTT. Residues: CACDTVQGVLKTPDDKLIF.

This clone turned up a few times. A far larger clone is only one base removed, so a read error is likely. The V call is TRDV2, the J call TRDJ1; 10 bases line up with TRDD3. Germline CDR1 reads GEAIGNYY; CDR2 reads EKD. The CDR3 is made up of 15 amino acids. The V segment lost 8 bases and the J segment 3 bases; nucleotides outside the gene matches: 11. The CDR3 protein is CALWRLGDYADKLIF. The DNA of the CDR3 is TGTGCCTTATGGCGACTGGGGGATTACGCCGATAAACTCATCTTT.

This clone is large (0.1 to 1%) by share. The rearrangement links TRDV2 to TRDJ1; 11 positions match TRDD3. The V gene end was trimmed by 0 bases and the J gene end by 2 bases; junction bases not matched to a gene: 13. Germline V gives CDR1 GEAIGNYY, CDR2 EKD. The CDR3 covers 19 residues. The CDR3 coding sequence is TGTGCCTGTGACACCCTGATGGGGGATACGCGGAGTAAGACCGATAAACTCATCTTT. Protein product: CACDTLMGDTRSKTDKLIF.

This clone turned up a few times. The TCRdb protein comes from a much larger clone and disagrees with this DNA's translation at residue 15, likely due to a read error; the protein given here is derived from the DNA. The gene calls are TRDV2 and TRDJ1; 10 bases are a match to TRDD3. The CDR3 contains 17 residues. CDR1 is GEAIGNYY, CDR2 EKD, per germline. CDR3 in DNA: TGTGCCTGTGACACCTCGGGGGATACGGAGTACACCGATAAACCCATCTTT. It is translated as CACDTSGDTEYTDKPIF.

By its share, this clone is medium-sized (0.01 to 0.1%). A far larger clone lies a single base away; this is likely a read error. The chain employs TRDV2 and TRDJ3, with D maybe TRDD3 (6 bases). The germline V gene encodes CDR1 GEAIGNYY and CDR2 EKD. The CDR3 length is 20 residues. The CDR3 loop reads CACDTLKRIPSSWGTRQMFF. CDR3 coding DNA: TGTGCCTGTGACACCTTGAAGCGGATTCCAAGCTCCTGGGGCACCCGACAGATGTTTTTC.

The table lists this clone with a few counts. A far more abundant clone sits one base away, making this likely a read error. This CDR3 is also generated by other DNA sequences in the sample. The chain uses TRDV2 and TRDJ1; 13 bases map to TRDD3. CDR3 length equals 18 residues. Germline lookup yields CDR1 GEAIGNYY and CDR2 EKD. CDR3 nucleotides: TGTGCCTGTGGCACTCTACTGGGGGATACGCCACACACCGATAAGCTCATCTTT. Translated: CACGTLLGDTPHTDKLIF.

Of note for this clone: With a much larger clone just one base away, this may be a read error. The sample holds other DNA sequences that translate to the same CDR3. The chain couples TRDV2 to TRDJ1, with a tentative D call TRDD3 (6 bases). Per germline, CDR1 GEAIGNYY and CDR2 EKD. Trimming took off 4 bases at V and 9 bases at J, with 29 bases between the two ends. The CDR3 contains 17 residues. This chain's CDR3 is CACETLQGLGDTLELIF. The CDR3 region has the DNA TGTGCCTGTGAGACTCTACAGGGGTTGGGAGATACGCTGGAACTCATCTTT.

A word on this clone: Sequence at one end of the junction differs from germline and may be a read error. The genes are TRDV2 and TRDJ3, with a tentative D call TRDD3 (6 bases). The CDR3 runs 16 residues. Per the germline V gene, CDR1 is GEAIGNYY and CDR2 is EKD. CDR3 DNA sequence: TGTGCCTGTGACACCCCTAGCTCCTGGGGCACCCGACAGACGTTTTTC. It specifies CACDTPSSWGTRQTFF.

The sample holds a few counts of this clone. The protein held in TCRdb is that of a much larger clone and does not match this DNA's translation at residue 3, likely because of a read error; the protein shown is translated from the DNA. The chain has TRDV2 and TRDJ1; 9 bases agree with TRDD3. Germline V gives CDR1 GEAIGNYY, CDR2 EKD. The CDR3 consists of 17 residues. DNA for the CDR3: TGTGCCTTTGACACCCTCCAGCTGGGGGATTTCACCGATAAACTCATCTTT. It codes for CAFDTLQLGDFTDKLIF.

About this clone itself: The likely explanation is a read error, given a far larger clone one base away. Other DNA sequences within the sample encode an identical CDR3. This chain connects TRDV2 to TRDJ1; D is possibly TRDD3 (6 bases). Germline V CDR1 and CDR2: GEAIGNYY, EKD. The CDR3 contains 14 residues. The CDR3 is CAREPWGNTDKLIF. In nucleotides, the CDR3 is TGTGCCCGTGAGCCCTGGGGAAACACCGACAAACTCATCTTT.

Points on this clone: A far larger clone is one base from this, pointing to a likely read error. The sample contains more than one DNA sequence encoding this CDR3. The V and J genes are TRDV2 and TRDJ1, with TRDD3 matching 12 bases. The V gene's germline CDR1 is GEAIGNYY and CDR2 EKD. CDR3 length: 21 amino acids. V was pared by 0 bases and J by 0 bases, with 16 bases of the junction left unmatched. CDR3 bases: TGTGCCTGTGACACCCCCTTCAGCCCGCGTACTGGGGGATACAACACCGATAAACTCATCTTT. Translated, it gives CACDTPFSPRTGGYNTDKLIF.